These 13 T cell receptor beta chains share one sample of origin, sequenced in a study of blood T cell repertoires in COVID-19. Produced via immunoSEQ multiplex PCR; TCRdb's table is partial and in-frame only. Seen here are 45,000 to 50,000 clones, approximately 80% observed once, and the top ten hold about 19%. The sequenced sample consisted of peripheral blood. The receptors derive from a human donor with active or convalescent COVID-19. The donor label of this sample is uncertain.

The gene calls are TRBV3-1 (or the pseudogene TRBV3-2) and TRBJ2-3; TRBD1 matches 7 bases. The CDR3 extends over 15 amino acids. V dropped 6 bases and J dropped 2; count of bases not matched to a gene: 8. Germline V gives CDR1 LGHDT, CDR2 YNNKEL (reference sequence). CDR3 DNA sequence: TGTGCCAGCAGTCACGGGACAGAACTCACAGATACGCAGTATTTT. Protein sequence: CASSHGTELTDTQYF.

This chain uses TRBV29-1 with TRBJ1-2, with 9 bases lining up with TRBD1. V shed 3 bases and J 3 bases; nucleotides not matched to a gene: 2. This CDR3 has 13 amino acids. Germline CDR1 SQVTM, CDR2 ANQGSEA. The CDR3 nucleotides are TGCAGCGTTGAGGACAGGGGACACTATGGCTACACCTTC. As protein: CSVEDRGHYGYTF.

This clone was counted at least ten times. The CDR3 region is CASSWGFASGNEQFF. In DNA form, the CDR3 reads TGTGCCAGCAGCTGGGGCTTCGCGTCAGGCAATGAGCAGTTCTTC. The rearrangement uses TRBV7-3 and TRBJ2-1; D is perhaps TRBD1 (5 bases). Trimming left V 4 bases short and J 6 bases short, with 16 bases between. This CDR3 has 15 residues. Germline V gene lookup returns CDR1 SGHTA and CDR2 FQGTGA.

The chain recombines TRBV11-2 with TRBJ2-1; 9 bases agree with TRBD2. Trimming at V came to 4 bases and at J to 3 bases, leaving 4 bases not matched to a gene. Per germline, CDR1 SGHAT and CDR2 FQNNGV. This CDR3 spans 15 amino acids. CDR3 amino acids: CASSSGLASYNEQFF. The DNA of the CDR3 is TGTGCCAGCAGCTCGGGACTAGCAAGCTACAATGAGCAGTTCTTC.

CDR3: CASSLGGNEQFF. The CDR3, as DNA: TGCGCCAGCAGCTTGGGCGGCAATGAGCAGTTCTTC. The V call is TRBV5-1, the J call TRBJ2-1; D not resolved. V lost 0 bases and J 6 bases, leaving 4 bases between the germline ends. Germline CDR1 is SGHRS and CDR2 is YFSETQ. The CDR3 sequence is 12 residues long.

CDR3 sequence reads: CASSPQPNDRDGENWYEQYF. The CDR3 nucleotides are TGTGCCAGCAGCCCTCAGCCCAACGACAGGGATGGAGAAAACTGGTACGAGCAGTACTTC. J is TRBJ2-7 and V is TRBV11-3, with 7 bases matching TRBD1. V lost 5 bases to trimming and J lost 4 bases; unmatched junction nucleotides: 26. The CDR3 is made up of 20 amino acids. The germline gives CDR1 SGHNT, CDR2 YENEEA.

This chain connects TRBV29-1 to TRBJ1-2; no firm D call. The CDR3 spans 13 residues. The V end was cut by 3 bases, the J end by 5 bases, with 13 bases between. The V gene's germline CDR1 is SQVTM and CDR2 ANQGSEA. The CDR3 nucleotides read TGCAGCGTTGATGCGGGTAACGGGTATGGCTACACCTTC. It is translated as CSVDAGNGYGYTF.

V usage is TRBV24-1 and J usage is TRBJ2-7; perhaps TRBD2 as D (5 bases). In germline, CDR1 is KGHDR, CDR2 SFDVKD. Deletions cut 4 bases from V and 2 bases from J, with 8 bases between. The CDR3 covers 13 residues. The CDR3: CATSEGSAYEQYF. DNA for the CDR3: TGTGCCACCAGTGAGGGTAGCGCCTACGAGCAGTACTTC.

The chain recombines TRBV5-4 with TRBJ1-6; possibly TRBD1 for D (5 bases). Trimming shortened V by 4 bases and J by 6 bases, and 17 bases separated the two germline ends. This CDR3 is built from 16 residues. CDR1 and CDR2 from the germline V gene are SGHNT and YYREEE (reference sequence). Here the CDR3 reads CASSPGPGYRNSPLHF. CDR3 bases: TGTGCCAGCAGCCCAGGGCCAGGATATCGTAATTCACCCCTCCACTTT.

The sample holds one count of this clone. The genes are TRBV27 and TRBJ2-1, with 13 bases identical to TRBD2. The V segment lost 6 bases and the J segment 6 bases; nucleotides outside the gene matches: 11. The CDR3 has 17 residues. Germline V gene sequence: CDR1 MNHEY, CDR2 SMNVEV (reference sequence). DNA of the CDR3: TGTGCCAGCAGCCCAGGACTAGCGGGAGCCCCGGGCAATGAGCAGTTCTTC. Protein: CASSPGLAGAPGNEQFF.

The chain joins TRBV7-3 to TRBJ1-1; the match to TRBD1 covers 8 bases. Germline loops: CDR1 SGHTA, CDR2 FQGTGA. This CDR3 is 13 amino acids long. The V segment lost 5 bases and the J segment 3 bases; nucleotides outside the gene matches: 2. CDR3 sequence (DNA): TGTGCCAGCAGCCTACAGGGGGACACTGAAGCTTTCTTT. This codes for CASSLQGDTEAFF.

V is TRBV7-8 and J is TRBJ2-2, with D perhaps TRBD1 (6 bases). This CDR3 is 16 amino acids long. CDR1 is SGHVS and CDR2 is FQNEAQ in the germline V gene. Trimming removed 5 bases at V and 0 bases at J, with 13 bases between. DNA for the CDR3: TGTGCCAGCAGCATAAGACAGGCCGCGAACACCGGGGAGCTGTTTTTT. Translating it yields CASSIRQAANTGELFF.

This rearrangement joins TRBV5-6 to TRBJ1-6; D remains unclear. The V end was cut by 0 bases, the J end by 10 bases, with 8 bases between. The CDR3 consists of 13 residues. Looked up from germline, CDR1 is SGHDT and CDR2 is YYEEEE. The CDR3 reads CASSLDARSPLHF. CDR3 sequence (DNA): TGTGCCAGCAGCTTGGACGCGCGGTCACCCCTCCACTTT.